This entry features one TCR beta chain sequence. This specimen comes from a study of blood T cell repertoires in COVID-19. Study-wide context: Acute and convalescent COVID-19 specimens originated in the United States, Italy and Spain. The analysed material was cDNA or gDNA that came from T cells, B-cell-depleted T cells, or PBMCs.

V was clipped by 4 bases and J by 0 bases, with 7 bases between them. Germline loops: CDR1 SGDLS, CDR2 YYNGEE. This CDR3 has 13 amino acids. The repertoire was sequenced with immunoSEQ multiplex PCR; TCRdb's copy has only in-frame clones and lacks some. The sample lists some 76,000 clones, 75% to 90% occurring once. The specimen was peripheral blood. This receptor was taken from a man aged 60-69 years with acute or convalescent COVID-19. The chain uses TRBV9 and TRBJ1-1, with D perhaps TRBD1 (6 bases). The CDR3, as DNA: TGTGCCAGCAGCCAGGGGATGAACACTGAAGCTTTCTTT. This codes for CASSQGMNTEAFF.